This TCR beta chain is from a study of beta chain features in type 1 diabetes. Study in general: In age, gender and cell yields, patients were similar to healthy donors. Notes on the study in general: There was no resolution here of whether HLA type influences TCRB rearrangement.

cDNA synthesis used the whole RNA isolate, giving expressed TCRB sequences. Profiled with immunoSEQ multiplex PCR; TCRdb holds only in-frame clones, not every one. The sample has about 220,000 clones, 11% seen once; the top ten hold 1% to 1.5%. On average, the one heparinised blood draw given by each donor was about 116 mL. This CDR3 has 13 amino acids. The germline CDR1 and CDR2 sequences are MGHRA and YSYEKL. The V gene lost 3 bases and the J gene lost 8 bases, with 10 bases spanning the gap. With regard to this clone: Its antigen is as yet unknown.

The sequenced material came from central memory CD4+ T cells from blood. V and J are TRBV4-1 and TRBJ1-4; D gene unclear. This sequence originates from a man aged 18 to 35 in good health. The CDR3 protein is CASSQWREEKLFF. CDR3 DNA sequence: TGCGCCAGCAGCCAGTGGCGAGAGGAAAAACTGTTTTTT.